The rows below give T cell receptor beta chains drawn from one sample of a study of T cell repertoires in cytomegalovirus infection. TCRdb re-called the reads through MiXCR, storing one row per CDR3 protein. The sample yields about 320,000 distinct CDR3 sequences, around a tenth seen once. The sample taken for sequencing was PBMCs. These receptors originate from a human donor in good health (CMV status not recorded). Some clones in this sample may be carry-over from other donors' samples. The CDR3 runs from the conserved cysteine through the conserved F or W. The order of the fields is V gene, clone size, CDR3 protein. A row's size may be missing; if present it is once, few, many or a size class.

V gene: TRBV14
clone size: many
CDR3 protein: CASSNLGTSSGNTIYF

V gene: TRBV28
clone size: many
CDR3 protein: CASRDRGRGYEQYF

V gene: TRBV7-2
clone size: many
CDR3 protein: CASRHETTANTEAFF

V gene: TRBV7-8
clone size: many
CDR3 protein: CASSLGAGTSGRQFF

V gene: TRBV6-1
clone size: -
CDR3 protein: CASSYALTSGRLYEQYF

V gene: TRBV7-2
clone size: many
CDR3 protein: CASSPEWGWSYEQYF

V gene: TRBV12-3/TRBV12-4
clone size: many
CDR3 protein: CASSTKQGGYTGELFF

V gene: TRBV19
clone size: -
CDR3 protein: CASTGGRYGYTF

V gene: TRBV7-3
clone size: few
CDR3 protein: CASRQGTGNTIYF

V gene: TRBV6-6
clone size: few
CDR3 protein: CASSYSGQFGYTF

V gene: TRBV2
clone size: many
CDR3 protein: CASSERGLAGRNEQFF

V gene: TRBV20-1
clone size: -
CDR3 protein: CSAPTGRGNNQPQHF

V gene: TRBV19
clone size: many
CDR3 protein: CASTSDGHEKLFF

V gene: TRBV9
clone size: -
CDR3 protein: CASSDRQAPNTEAFF

V gene: TRBV7-2
clone size: many
CDR3 protein: CASRPDNEQFF

V gene: TRBV6-6
clone size: -
CDR3 protein: CASSYAQLVVAFF

V gene: TRBV20-1
clone size: -
CDR3 protein: CSAGGRPFNEKLFF

V gene: TRBV6-1
clone size: many
CDR3 protein: CASSPWGGGLGSPLHF

V gene: TRBV10-3
clone size: -
CDR3 protein: CAISVEGGTDTQYF

V gene: TRBV11-2
clone size: -
CDR3 protein: CASSLLLKRGSGRFGEQYF

V gene: TRBV18
clone size: few
CDR3 protein: CASSPVGQTYEQYF

V gene: TRBV12-3/TRBV12-4
clone size: few
CDR3 protein: CASSFGSGQGAKMTNTEAFF